One sample yielded the 4 T cell receptor beta chains listed below, sequenced in a study of blood T cell repertoires in COVID-19 (TCRdb year 2020). The receptor library was made with the immunoSEQ multiplex PCR assay. Entries here come from immuneACCESS through TCRdb and include only in-frame sequences with V and J called. Some clones fail to appear in such tables; in the studies checked, an unresolved V gene covers under half of the shortfall, and the cause of the remainder is unknown. The sample contains 250,000 to 350,000 clones, approximately 89% of them found a single time. The ten largest make up 7.8% of the sample. The sample consisted of peripheral blood. Receptors were obtained from a woman aged 45-60 years who had recovered from COVID-19.

As concerns this clone: Other DNA sequences in this sample translate to the same CDR3. This sequence joins TRBV28 and TRBJ2-5; D not resolved. Germline loops: CDR1 MDHEN, CDR2 SYDVKM. This CDR3 contains 11 residues. Deletions cut 3 bases from V and 5 bases from J, with 4 bases between. The CDR3 reads CASSFRETQYF. CDR3 sequence (DNA): TGTGCCAGCAGTTTCCGGGAGACCCAGTACTTC.

V gene TRBV4-1 combines with J gene TRBJ1-2, with D tentatively TRBD1 (6 bases). CDR3 length equals 17 residues. V gave up 0 bases and J gave up 3 bases, with 17 bases separating them. Germline CDR1 is MGHRA and CDR2 is YSYEKL. CDR3 in DNA: TGCGCCAGCAGCCAAGAGTTCGGGACAATCCCTCACTATGGCTACACCTTC. Protein sequence: CASSQEFGTIPHYGYTF.

This chain connects TRBV2 to TRBJ2-7; 7 nucleotides align to TRBD1. The germline CDR1 and CDR2 sequences are SNHLY and FYNNEI. The CDR3 loop spans 13 amino acids. Germline trimming cut 7 bases from V and 5 bases from J; bases unmatched to any gene: 8. CDR3 residues: CASTRDRGNEQYF. The CDR3 nucleotides are TGTGCCAGCACCAGGGACAGAGGGAACGAGCAGTACTTC. Full variable domain (rest looked up from reference TRBV2 and TRBJ2-7): EPEVTQTPSHQVTQMGQEVILRCVPISNHLYFYWYRQILGQKVEFLVSFYNNEISEKSEIFDDQFSVERPDGSNFTLKIRSTKLEDSAMYFCASTRDRGNEQYFGPGTRLTVT.

The rearrangement links TRBV6-5 to TRBJ2-7; 7 nucleotides agree with TRBD1. The CDR3 is 13 residues long. From germline, CDR1 is MNHEY and CDR2 SVGAGI. The V gene end was trimmed by 5 bases and the J gene end by 4 bases; junction bases not matched to a gene: 5. The CDR3 DNA is TGTGCCAGCAGTCCGCGACAGGGATACGAGCAGTACTTC. It translates to CASSPRQGYEQYF.